This TCR beta chain emerged from a study of blood T cell repertoires in COVID-19. Profiled with immunoSEQ multiplex PCR; TCRdb holds only in-frame clones, not every one. The table shows about 90,000 clones, with about 84% occurring only once. The sequenced sample was peripheral blood. This TCR came from an older man with active or convalescent COVID-19.

CDR3 residues: CASSPPNMNTEAFF. CDR3 nucleotides: TGTGCCAGCTCACCACCGAACATGAACACTGAAGCTTTCTTT. The chain is built from TRBV18 and TRBJ1-1; D is ambiguous. Germline V gene sequence: CDR1 KGHSH, CDR2 LQKENI. Trimming took off 0 bases at V and 0 bases at J, with 5 bases between the two ends. This CDR3 contains 14 residues.